The entry below gives a single T cell receptor (beta chain) sequence along with its context. Antigen: not known. This sample is part of a study of shared clonotypes between healthy human individuals. Study observations and caveats: In having few donors, the study represented limited genetic and exposure-history diversity.

The V and J ends lost 6 bases and 10 bases, in that order; junction bases with no gene match: 7. The CDR3 contains 13 residues. CDR1 is MDHEN, CDR2 SYDVKM, per germline. PCR replicates performed on unsorted PBMC used around 310 ng DNA, 29,000 or so T cell genomes. Sequencing was performed with immunoSEQ multiplex PCR; in TCRdb, only in-frame clones are kept and a portion is missing. The sample shows 450,000 to 550,000 clones, approximately 79% of them seen only once. The sample comprised PBMCs. The sequence was obtained from a woman aged 40 to 50 in good health. Some clones in this sample may be carry-over from other donors' samples. This chain links TRBV28 with TRBJ2-2; TRBD1 matches at 8 bases. The CDR3 loop reads CASSPPGQAELFF. The CDR3 nucleotides read TGTGCCAGCAGCCCCCCGGGACAGGCGGAGCTGTTTTTT.